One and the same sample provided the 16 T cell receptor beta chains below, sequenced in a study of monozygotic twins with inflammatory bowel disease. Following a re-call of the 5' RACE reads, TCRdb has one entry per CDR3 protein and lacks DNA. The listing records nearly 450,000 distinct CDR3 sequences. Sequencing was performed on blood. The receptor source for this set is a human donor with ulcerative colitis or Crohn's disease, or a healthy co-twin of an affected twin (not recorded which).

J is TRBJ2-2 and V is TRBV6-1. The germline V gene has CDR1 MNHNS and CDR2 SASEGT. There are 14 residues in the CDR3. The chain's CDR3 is CASTPTLRTGELFF.

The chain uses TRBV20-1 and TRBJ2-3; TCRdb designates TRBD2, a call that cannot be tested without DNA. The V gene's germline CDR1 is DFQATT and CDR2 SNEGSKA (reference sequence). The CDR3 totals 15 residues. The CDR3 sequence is CSARGLSGGADTQYF.

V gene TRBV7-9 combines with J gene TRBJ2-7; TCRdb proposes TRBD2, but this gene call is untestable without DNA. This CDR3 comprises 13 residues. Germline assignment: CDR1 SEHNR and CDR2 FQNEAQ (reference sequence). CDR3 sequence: CASQGLVGLEQYF.

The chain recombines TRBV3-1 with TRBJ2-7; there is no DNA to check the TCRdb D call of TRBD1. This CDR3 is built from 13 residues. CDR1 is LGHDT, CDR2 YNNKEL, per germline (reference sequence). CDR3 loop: CASSQQGVPEQYF.

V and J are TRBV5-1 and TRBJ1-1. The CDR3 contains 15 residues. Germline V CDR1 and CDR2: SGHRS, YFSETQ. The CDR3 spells CASSLEGGPGTEAFF.

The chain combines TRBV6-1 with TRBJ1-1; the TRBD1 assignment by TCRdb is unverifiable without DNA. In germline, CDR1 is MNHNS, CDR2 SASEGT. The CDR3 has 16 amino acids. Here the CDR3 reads CASRKGPTGVNTEAFF.

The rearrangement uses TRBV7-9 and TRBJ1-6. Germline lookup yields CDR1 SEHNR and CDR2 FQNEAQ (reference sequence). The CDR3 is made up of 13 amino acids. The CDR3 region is CASSLAGSSPLHF.

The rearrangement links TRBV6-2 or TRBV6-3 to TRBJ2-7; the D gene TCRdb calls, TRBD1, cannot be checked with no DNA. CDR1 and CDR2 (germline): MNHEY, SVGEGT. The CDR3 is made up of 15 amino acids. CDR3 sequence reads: CASSYGGDTSYEQYF.

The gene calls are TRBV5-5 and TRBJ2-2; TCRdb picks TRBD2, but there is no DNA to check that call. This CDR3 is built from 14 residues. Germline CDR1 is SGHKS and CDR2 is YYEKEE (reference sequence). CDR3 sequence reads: CASSFLLLTGELFF.

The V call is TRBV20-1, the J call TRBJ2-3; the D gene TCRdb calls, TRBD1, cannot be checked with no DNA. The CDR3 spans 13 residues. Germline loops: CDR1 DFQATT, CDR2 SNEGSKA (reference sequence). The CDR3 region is CSAPRSGTDTQYF.

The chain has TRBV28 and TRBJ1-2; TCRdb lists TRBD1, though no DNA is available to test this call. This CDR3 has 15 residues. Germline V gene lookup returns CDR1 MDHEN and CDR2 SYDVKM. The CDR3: CASSQPGQGARGYTF.

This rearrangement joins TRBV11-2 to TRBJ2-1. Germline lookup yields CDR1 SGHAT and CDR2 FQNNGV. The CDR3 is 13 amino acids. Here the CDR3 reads CASSFDEGNEQFF.

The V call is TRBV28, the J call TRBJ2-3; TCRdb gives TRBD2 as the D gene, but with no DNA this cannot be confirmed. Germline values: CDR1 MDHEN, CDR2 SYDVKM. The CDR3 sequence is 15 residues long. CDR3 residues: CASTLAGGPTDTQYF.

CDR3 residues: CSARGTGGRQETQYF. This chain uses TRBV20-1 with TRBJ2-5; as DNA is missing, the TRBD1 call by TCRdb cannot be tested. Germline V gene data show CDR1 as DFQATT and CDR2 as SNEGSKA (reference sequence). This CDR3 region has 15 residues.

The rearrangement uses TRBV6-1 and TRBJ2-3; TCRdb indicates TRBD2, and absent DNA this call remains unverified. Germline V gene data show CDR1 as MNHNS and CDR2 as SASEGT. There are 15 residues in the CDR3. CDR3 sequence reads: CASTKGGGFTDTQYF.

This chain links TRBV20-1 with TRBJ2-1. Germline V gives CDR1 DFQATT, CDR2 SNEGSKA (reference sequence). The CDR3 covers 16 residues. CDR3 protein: CSASQIGSPTYNEQFF.